This T cell receptor beta chain came from a study of blood T cell repertoires in COVID-19. Overall study context: Donors in the United States, Italy and Spain gave samples during acute or convalescent COVID-19.

Data came from immunoSEQ multiplex PCR; TCRdb stores just in-frame clones and leaves some out. This sample has approximately 97,000 clones, with more than 85% found just once. In germline, CDR1 is MNHEY, CDR2 SVGEGT. The CDR3 length is 13 residues. The V end lost 2 bases, the J end lost 7 bases, and 8 bases lay between the germline ends. The TCR comes from a young man with acute or convalescent COVID-19. The chain joins TRBV6-2 or TRBV6-3 to TRBJ2-2, with D perhaps TRBD2 (6 bases). The sequenced sample was peripheral blood. CDR3 residues: CASSYGGIGELFF. CDR3 DNA sequence: TGTGCCAGCAGTTACGGGGGGATCGGGGAGCTGTTTTTT.